This T cell receptor (beta chain) was observed in a study of T-cell reconstitution after alpha-beta-depleted transplantation in children listed by TCRdb under 2016. For context, the study as a whole: The study quantitatively tracked T-cell immune reconstitution after TCRalphabeta/CD19-depleted allogeneic hematopoietic cell transplantation in children using TCR repertoire profiling.

Cut back by 7 bases and 0 bases, the V and J ends lie 14 bases apart. Sequences SGHRS (CDR1) and YFSETQ (CDR2) are obtained from the germline V gene. From cysteine to phenylalanine, the CDR3 is 16 amino acids long. Only the CDR3 region is kept as DNA, spanning 48 bases read in frame from base 1. This clonotype was seen repeatedly, ten times or more. Its binding antigen is unknown. One base away there is no much larger clone; base qualities are not given. The method was PCR. The instrument given in TCRdb is Illumina HiSeq 2500. Molecular barcoding was employed in the preparation of TCR libraries, with unique molecular identifiers being used to normalize TCRbeta repertoire quantification. TCRdb redid the processing of the public reads, applying fastp at Q25 and MiXCR, and retained in-frame beta chains. Rows with one shared CDR3 protein collapse into an entry with the most common genes and DNA. The sample table lists about 110,000 distinct CDR3 sequences, approximately 10% of them with a count of one. Less than 10% of the sample is held by the ten biggest clonotypes.

The sequence joins TRBV5-1 to TRBJ1-6; TRBD1 is a possible D gene, resting on 5 matching bases. The TCR comes from a human donor who donated a stem cell graft to a child with acute lymphoblastic leukemia. The material was PBMCs from the stem cell graft donor, obtained from the stem cell graft. CDR3 loop: CASHNGGVSYNSPLHF. The bases read TGCGCCAGCCATAACGGAGGGGTCTCCTATAATTCACCCCTCCACTTT.